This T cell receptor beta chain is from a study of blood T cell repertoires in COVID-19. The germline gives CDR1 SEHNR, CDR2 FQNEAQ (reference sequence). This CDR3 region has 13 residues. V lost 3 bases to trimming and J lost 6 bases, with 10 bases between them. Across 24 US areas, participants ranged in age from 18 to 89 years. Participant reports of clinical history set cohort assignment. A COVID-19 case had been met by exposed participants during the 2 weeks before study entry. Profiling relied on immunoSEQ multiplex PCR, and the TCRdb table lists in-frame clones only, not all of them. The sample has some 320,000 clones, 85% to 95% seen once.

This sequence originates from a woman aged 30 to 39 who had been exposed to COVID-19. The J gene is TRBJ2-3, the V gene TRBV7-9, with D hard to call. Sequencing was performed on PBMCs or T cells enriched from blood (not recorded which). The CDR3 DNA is TGTGCCAGCAGCTTTCGCGGAGTCGATACGCAGTATTTT. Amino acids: CASSFRGVDTQYF.